The source of this TCR beta chain is a study of blood T cell repertoires in COVID-19. Background on the study: PBMCs, B-cell-depleted T cells, or T cells were the source of the cDNA or gDNA that made up the material.

Trimming at V came to 2 bases and at J to 4 bases, leaving 3 bases not matched to a gene. The CDR3 contains 16 residues. The protocol was immunoSEQ multiplex PCR, while the TCRdb copy is restricted to in-frame clones and leaves out a portion. Among 120,000 or so clones listed, 70% to 90% were seen once. This receptor was obtained from a human donor in a cohort sampled during active COVID-19. The sequencing input was peripheral blood. The rearrangement joins TRBV23-1 to TRBJ2-1; 12 bases are a match to TRBD2. TRBV23-1 is identified as an open reading frame with a role that is uncertain. CDR3 nucleotides: TGCGCCAGCAGTCAACCTACTAGCGGGGGGTACAATGAGCAGTTCTTC. Translated, it gives CASSQPTSGGYNEQFF.